A selection of T cell receptor beta chains follows, all from one sample in a study of blood T cell repertoires in COVID-19. Sequencing used immunoSEQ multiplex PCR; TCRdb keeps in-frame clones, though not all of them. The sample has approximately 170,000 clones, around 80% seen once. Sequencing was done on a sample of PBMCs or T cells enriched from blood (not recorded which). The receptors here all came from a man aged 40-49 years who had recovered from COVID-19. Both conserved end residues are part of each CDR3. The D gene is left open where the match is weak.

v_call,d_call,j_call,cdr3_aa
TRBV13,-,TRBJ1-1,CASSEDRGRGANTEAFF
TRBV25-1,TRBD1,TRBJ1-6,CASTTTGFSSPLHF
TRBV5-1,TRBD1,TRBJ1-6,CASSLEGQLNSPLHF
TRBV4-1,-,TRBJ2-5,CASSLGPQETQYF
TRBV6-5,-,TRBJ2-3,CASSSGPPADTQYF
TRBV29-1,-,TRBJ1-1,CSVATGSEAFF
TRBV6-4,-,TRBJ2-3,CASMGRLWSTDTQYF
TRBV9,TRBD1,TRBJ1-1,CASSPRTGGVRLEAFF
TRBV4-1,-,TRBJ2-3,CASSQEGLQPLSSTDTQYF
TRBV29-1,-,TRBJ2-1,CSVERLARGNEQFF
TRBV7-9,TRBD1,TRBJ1-4,CASSHRQGASNEKLFF
TRBV30,-,TRBJ2-3,CAWSRDFGTDTQYF
TRBV7-9,TRBD2,TRBJ2-7,CASSLGVGGNSYEQYF
TRBV30,TRBD1,TRBJ1-1,CAWDRDDTEAFF